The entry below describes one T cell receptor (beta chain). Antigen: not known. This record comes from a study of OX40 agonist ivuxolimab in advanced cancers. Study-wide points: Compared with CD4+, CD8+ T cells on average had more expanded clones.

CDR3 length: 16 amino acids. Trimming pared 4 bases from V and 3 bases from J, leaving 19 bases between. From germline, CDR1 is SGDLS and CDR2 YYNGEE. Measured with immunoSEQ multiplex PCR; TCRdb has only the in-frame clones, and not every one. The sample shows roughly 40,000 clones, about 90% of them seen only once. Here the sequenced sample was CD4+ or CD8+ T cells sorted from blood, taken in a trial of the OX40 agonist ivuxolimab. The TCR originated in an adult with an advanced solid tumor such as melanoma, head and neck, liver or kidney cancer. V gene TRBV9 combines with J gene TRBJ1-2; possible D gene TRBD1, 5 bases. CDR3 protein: CASSPRRGVGYYGYTF. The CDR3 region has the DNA TGTGCCAGCAGCCCCCGGCGAGGGGTGGGGTACTATGGCTACACCTTC.